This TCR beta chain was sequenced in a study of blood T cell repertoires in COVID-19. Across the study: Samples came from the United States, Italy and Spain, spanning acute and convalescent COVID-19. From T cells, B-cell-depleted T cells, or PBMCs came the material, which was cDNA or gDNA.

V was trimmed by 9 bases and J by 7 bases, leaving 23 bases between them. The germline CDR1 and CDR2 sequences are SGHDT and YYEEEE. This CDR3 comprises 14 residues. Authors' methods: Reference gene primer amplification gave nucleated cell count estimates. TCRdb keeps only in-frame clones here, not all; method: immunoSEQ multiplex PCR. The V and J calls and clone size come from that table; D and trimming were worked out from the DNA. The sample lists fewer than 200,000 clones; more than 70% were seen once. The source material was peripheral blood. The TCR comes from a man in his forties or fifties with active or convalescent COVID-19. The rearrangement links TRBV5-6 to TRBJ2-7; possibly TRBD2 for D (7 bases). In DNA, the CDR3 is TGTGCCACCCGGTCCCGGGGGGCTGTTCGGGAGCAGTACTTC. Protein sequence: CATRSRGAVREQYF.